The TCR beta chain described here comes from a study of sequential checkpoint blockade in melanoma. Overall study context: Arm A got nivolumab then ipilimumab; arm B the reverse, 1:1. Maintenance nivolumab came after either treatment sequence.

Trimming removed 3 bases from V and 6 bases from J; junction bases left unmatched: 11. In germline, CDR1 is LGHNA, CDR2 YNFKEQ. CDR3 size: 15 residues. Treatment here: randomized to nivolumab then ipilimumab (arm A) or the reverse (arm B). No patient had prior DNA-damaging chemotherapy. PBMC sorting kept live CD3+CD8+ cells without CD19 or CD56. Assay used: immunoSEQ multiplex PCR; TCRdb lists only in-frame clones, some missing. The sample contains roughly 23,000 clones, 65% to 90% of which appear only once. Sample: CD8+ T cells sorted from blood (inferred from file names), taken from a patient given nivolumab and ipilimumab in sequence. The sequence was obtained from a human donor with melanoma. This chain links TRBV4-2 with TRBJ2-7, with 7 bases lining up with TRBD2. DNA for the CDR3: TGTGCCAGCAGCCAGGGGGGGACCTCTACCTCCGAGCAGTACTTC. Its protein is CASSQGGTSTSEQYF.